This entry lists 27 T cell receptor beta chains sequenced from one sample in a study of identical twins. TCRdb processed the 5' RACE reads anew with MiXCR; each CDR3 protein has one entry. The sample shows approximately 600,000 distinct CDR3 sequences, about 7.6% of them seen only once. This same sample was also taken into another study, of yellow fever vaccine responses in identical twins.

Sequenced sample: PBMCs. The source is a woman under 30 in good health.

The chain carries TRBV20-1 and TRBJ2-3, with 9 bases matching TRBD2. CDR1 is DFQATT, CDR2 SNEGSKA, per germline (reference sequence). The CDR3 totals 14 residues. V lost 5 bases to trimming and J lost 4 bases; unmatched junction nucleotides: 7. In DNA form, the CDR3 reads TGCAGTGCTGGTTATAGCGGGAGCGCAGATACGCAGTATTTT. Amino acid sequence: CSAGYSGSADTQYF.

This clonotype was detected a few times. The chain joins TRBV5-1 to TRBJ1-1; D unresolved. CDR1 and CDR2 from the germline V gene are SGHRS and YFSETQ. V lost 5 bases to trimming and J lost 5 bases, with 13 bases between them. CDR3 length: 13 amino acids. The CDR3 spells CASSLPSRTEAFF. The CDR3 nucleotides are TGCGCCAGCAGTTTGCCGTCTCGGACTGAAGCTTTCTTT.

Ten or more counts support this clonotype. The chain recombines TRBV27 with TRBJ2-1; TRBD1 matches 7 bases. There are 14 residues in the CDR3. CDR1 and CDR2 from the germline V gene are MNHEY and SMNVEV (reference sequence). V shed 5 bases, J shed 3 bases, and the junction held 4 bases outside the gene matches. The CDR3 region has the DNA TGTGCCAGCAGTGAAGGGGGCGACTACAATGAGCAGTTCTTC. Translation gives CASSEGGDYNEQFF.

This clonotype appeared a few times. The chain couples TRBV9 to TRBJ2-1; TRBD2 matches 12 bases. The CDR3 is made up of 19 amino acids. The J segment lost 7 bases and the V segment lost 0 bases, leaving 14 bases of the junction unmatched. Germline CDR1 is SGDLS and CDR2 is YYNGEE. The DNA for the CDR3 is TGTGCCAGCAGCGTAGGGGGGTGGGCTAGCGGGAGGGCTGGGAATGAGCAGTTCTTC. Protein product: CASSVGGWASGRAGNEQFF.

The CDR3 loop reads CAIAPDAQDTQYF. For the CDR3, the DNA is TGTGCCATCGCGCCCGACGCCCAAGATACGCAGTATTTT. V usage is TRBV12-3 or TRBV12-4 and J usage is TRBJ2-3, with D unclear. The CDR3 is made up of 13 amino acids. V lost 10 bases to trimming and J lost 5 bases, with 16 bases between them.

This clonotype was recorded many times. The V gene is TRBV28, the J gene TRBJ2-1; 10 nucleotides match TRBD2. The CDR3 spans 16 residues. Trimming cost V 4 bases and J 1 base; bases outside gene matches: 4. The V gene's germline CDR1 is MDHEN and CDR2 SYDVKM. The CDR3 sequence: CASSSSGRGSYNEQFF. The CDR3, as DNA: TGTGCCAGCAGTTCTAGCGGGAGAGGGTCCTACAATGAGCAGTTCTTC. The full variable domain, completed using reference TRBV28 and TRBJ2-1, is DVKVTQSSRYLVKRTGEKVFLECVQDMDHENMFWYRQDPGLGLRLIYFSYDVKMKEKGDIPEGYSVSREKKERFSLILESASTNQTSMYLCASSSSGRGSYNEQFFGPGTRLTVL.

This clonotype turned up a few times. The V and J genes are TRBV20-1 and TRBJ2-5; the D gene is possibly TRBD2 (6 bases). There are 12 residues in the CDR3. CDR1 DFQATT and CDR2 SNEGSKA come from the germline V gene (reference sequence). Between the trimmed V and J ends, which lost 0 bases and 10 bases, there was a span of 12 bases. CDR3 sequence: CSARDGGNSQYF. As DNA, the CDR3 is TGCAGTGCTAGAGATGGAGGGAATAGCCAGTACTTC.

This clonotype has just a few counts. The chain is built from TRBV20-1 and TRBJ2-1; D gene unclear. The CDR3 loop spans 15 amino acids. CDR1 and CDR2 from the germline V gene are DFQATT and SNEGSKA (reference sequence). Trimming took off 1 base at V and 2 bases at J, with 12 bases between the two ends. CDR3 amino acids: CSARVSRSPYNEQFF. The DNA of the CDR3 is TGCAGTGCTAGAGTCTCCAGGTCACCCTACAATGAGCAGTTCTTC.

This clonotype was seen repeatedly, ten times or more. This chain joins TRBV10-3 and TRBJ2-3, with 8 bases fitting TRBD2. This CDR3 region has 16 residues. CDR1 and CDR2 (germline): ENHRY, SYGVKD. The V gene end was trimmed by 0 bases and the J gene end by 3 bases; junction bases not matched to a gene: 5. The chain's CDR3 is CAISESSGGGTDTQYF. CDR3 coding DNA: TGTGCCATCAGTGAGTCGAGTGGCGGGGGGACAGATACGCAGTATTTT.

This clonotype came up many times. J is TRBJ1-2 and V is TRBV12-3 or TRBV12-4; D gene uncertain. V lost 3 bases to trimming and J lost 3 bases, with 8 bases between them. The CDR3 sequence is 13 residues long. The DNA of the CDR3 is TGTGCCAGCAGTTTGAACACCCACTATGGCTACACCTTC. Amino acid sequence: CASSLNTHYGYTF.

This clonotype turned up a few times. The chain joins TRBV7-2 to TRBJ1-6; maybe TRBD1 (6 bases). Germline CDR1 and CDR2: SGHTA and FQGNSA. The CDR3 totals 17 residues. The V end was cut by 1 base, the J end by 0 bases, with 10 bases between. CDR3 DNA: TGTGCCAGCAGCTTAGGAGGGGGGAGCTCCTATAATTCACCCCTCCACTTT. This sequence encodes CASSLGGGSSYNSPLHF. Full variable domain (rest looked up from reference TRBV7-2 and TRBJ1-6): GAGVSQSPSNKVTEKGKDVELRCDPISGHTALYWYRQSLGQGLEFLIYFQGNSAPDKSGLPSDRFSAERTGGSVSTLTIQRTQQEDSAVYLCASSLGGGSSYNSPLHFGNGTRLTVT.

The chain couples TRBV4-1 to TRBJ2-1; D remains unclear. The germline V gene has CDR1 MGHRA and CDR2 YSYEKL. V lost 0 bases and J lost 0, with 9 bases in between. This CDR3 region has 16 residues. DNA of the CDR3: TGCGCCAGCAGCCAAGATTCAAGGCGCTCCTACAATGAGCAGTTCTTC. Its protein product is CASSQDSRRSYNEQFF.

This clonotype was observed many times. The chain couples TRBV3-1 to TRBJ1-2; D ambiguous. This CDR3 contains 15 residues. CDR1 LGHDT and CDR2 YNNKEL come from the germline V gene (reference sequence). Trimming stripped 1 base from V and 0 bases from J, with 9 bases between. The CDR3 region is CASSQGAGANYGYTF. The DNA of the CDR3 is TGTGCCAGCAGCCAAGGGGCCGGCGCTAACTATGGCTACACCTTC.

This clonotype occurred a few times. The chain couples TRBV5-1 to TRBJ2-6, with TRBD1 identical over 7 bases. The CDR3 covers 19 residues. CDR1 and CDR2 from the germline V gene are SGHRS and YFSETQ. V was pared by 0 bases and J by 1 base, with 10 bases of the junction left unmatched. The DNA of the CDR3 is TGCGCCAGCAGCTTGGCGGGACAGCGAAATGAGTCTGGGGCCAACGTCCTGACTTTC. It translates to CASSLAGQRNESGANVLTF.

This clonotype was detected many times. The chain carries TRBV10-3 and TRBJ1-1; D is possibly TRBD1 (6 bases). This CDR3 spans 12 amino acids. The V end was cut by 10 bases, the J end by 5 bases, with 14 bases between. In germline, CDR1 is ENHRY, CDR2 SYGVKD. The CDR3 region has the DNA TGTGCCACGGGGGGAGGGGGAACTGAAGCTTTCTTT. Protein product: CATGGGGTEAFF.

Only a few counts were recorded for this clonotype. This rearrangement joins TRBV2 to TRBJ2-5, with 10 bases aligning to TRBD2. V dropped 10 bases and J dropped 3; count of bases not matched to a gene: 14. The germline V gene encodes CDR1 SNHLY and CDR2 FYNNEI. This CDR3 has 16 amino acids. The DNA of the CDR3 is TGTGCCACGTCCGCACTACTAGCGGGGAGCGAAGAGACCCAGTACTTC. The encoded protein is CATSALLAGSEETQYF. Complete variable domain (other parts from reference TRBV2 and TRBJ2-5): EPEVTQTPSHQVTQMGQEVILRCVPISNHLYFYWYRQILGQKVEFLVSFYNNEISEKSEIFDDQFSVERPDGSNFTLKIRSTKLEDSAMYFCATSALLAGSEETQYFGPGTRLLVL.

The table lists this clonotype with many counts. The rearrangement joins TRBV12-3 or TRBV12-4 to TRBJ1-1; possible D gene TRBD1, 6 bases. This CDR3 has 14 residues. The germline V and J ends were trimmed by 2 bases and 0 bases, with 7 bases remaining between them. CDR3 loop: CASSLRGLNTEAFF. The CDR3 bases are TGTGCCAGCAGTTTAAGGGGGTTGAACACTGAAGCTTTCTTT.

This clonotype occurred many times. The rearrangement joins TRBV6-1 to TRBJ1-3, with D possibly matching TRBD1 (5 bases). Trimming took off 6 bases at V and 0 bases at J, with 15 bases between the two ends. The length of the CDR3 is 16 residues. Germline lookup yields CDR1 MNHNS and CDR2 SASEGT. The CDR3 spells CASRREGLASGNTIYF. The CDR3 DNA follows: TGTGCCAGCAGAAGGGAGGGACTAGCCTCTGGAAACACCATATATTTT.

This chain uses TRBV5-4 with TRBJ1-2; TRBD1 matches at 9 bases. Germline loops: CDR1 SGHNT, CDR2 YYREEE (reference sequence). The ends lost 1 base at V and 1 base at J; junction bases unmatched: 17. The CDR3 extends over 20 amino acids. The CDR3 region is CASSLSRDISQGAFNYGYTF. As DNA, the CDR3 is TGTGCCAGCAGCTTGAGTCGAGACATTTCACAGGGGGCTTTTAACTATGGCTACACCTTC.

CDR3 nucleotide sequence: TGCAGCGCCCAAGGGGCAACTAGCGGGAGGTACGAGCAGTACTTC. Translation gives CSAQGATSGRYEQYF. The J gene is TRBJ2-7, the V gene TRBV29-1; 12 bases line up with TRBD2. CDR3 length: 15 amino acids. The germline V gene encodes CDR1 SQVTM and CDR2 ANQGSEA. Trimming at V came to 7 bases and at J to 4 bases, leaving 11 bases not matched to a gene.

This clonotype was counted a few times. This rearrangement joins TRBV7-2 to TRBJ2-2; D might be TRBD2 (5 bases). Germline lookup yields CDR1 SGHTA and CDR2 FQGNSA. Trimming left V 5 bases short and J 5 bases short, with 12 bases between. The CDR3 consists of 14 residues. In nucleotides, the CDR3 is TGTGCCAGCAGCCCTAGCAGGAGAACCGGGGAGCTGTTTTTT. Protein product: CASSPSRRTGELFF.

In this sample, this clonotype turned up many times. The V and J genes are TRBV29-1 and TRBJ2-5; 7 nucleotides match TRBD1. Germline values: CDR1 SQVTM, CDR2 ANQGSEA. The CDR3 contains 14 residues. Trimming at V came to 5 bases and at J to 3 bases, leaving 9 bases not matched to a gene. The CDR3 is CSVKRDSKKETQYF. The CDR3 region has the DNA TGCAGCGTTAAACGGGACAGTAAAAAAGAGACCCAGTACTTC.

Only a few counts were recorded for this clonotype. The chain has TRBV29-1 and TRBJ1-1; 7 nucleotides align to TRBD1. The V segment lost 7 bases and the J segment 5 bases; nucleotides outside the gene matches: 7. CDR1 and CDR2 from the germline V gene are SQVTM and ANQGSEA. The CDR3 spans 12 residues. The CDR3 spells CSAGTAGTEAFF. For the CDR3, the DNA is TGCAGCGCCGGGACAGCCGGGACTGAAGCTTTCTTT.

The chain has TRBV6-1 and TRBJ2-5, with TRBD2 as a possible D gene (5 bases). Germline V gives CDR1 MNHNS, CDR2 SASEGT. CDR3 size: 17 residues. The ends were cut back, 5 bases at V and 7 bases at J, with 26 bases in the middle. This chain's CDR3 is CASSPSPGDYGSGTQYF. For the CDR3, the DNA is TGTGCCAGCAGTCCCTCCCCAGGTGACTACGGTTCCGGGACCCAGTACTTC.

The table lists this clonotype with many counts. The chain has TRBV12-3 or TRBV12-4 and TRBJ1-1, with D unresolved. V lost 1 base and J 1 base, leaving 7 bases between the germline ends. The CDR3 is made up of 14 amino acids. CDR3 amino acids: CASSLGPENTEAFF. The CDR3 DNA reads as TGTGCCAGCAGTTTAGGGCCAGAGAACACTGAAGCTTTCTTT.

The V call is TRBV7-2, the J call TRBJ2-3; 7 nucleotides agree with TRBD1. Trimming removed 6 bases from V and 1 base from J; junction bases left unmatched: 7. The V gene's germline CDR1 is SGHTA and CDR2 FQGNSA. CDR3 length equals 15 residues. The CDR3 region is CASRDTGVGTDTQYF. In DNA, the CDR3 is TGTGCCAGCAGAGATACAGGGGTGGGCACAGATACGCAGTATTTT.

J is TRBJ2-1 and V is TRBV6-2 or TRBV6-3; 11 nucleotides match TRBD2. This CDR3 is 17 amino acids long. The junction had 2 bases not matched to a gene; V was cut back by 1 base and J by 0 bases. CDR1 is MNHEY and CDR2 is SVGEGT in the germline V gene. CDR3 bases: TGTGCCAGCAGTTACTACGGGACTAGCGGCTCCTACAATGAGCAGTTCTTC. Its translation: CASSYYGTSGSYNEQFF.